Reported below is one T cell receptor beta chain. Assay used: immunoSEQ multiplex PCR; TCRdb lists only in-frame clones, some missing. The data hold about 70,000 clones, with more than 75% observed a single time. The data belong to a study of blood T cell repertoires in COVID-19. Per germline, CDR1 KGHSH and CDR2 LQKENI. V was shortened by 6 bases and J by 0 bases, with 14 bases between the two germline ends. The CDR3 runs 15 residues. The sample consisted of peripheral blood. This TCR derives from a young woman with acute or convalescent COVID-19. V gene TRBV18 combines with J gene TRBJ1-1; D is perhaps TRBD1 (5 bases). The CDR3 DNA follows: TGTGCCAGCTCGTCCGGGAGGGGAATGAACACTGAAGCTTTCTTT. Its translation is CASSSGRGMNTEAFF.